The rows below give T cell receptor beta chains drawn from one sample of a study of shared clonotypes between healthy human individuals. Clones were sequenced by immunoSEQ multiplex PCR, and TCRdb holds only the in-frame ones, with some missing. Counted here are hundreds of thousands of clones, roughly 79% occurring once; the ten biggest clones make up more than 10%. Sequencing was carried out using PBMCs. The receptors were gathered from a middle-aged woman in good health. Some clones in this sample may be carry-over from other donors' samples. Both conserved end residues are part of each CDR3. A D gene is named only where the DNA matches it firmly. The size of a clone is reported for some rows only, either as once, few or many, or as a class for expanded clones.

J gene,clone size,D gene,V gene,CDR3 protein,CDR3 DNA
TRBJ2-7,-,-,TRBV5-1,CASSLRQGKHEQYF,TGCGCCAGCAGCTTGAGGCAGGGTAAGCACGAGCAGTACTTC
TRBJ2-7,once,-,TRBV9,CASSVGTAYEQYF,TGTGCCAGCAGCGTAGGGACAGCCTACGAGCAGTACTTC
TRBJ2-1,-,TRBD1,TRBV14,CASSQVRGHNEQFF,TGTGCCAGCAGCCAAGTCAGGGGGCACAATGAGCAGTTCTTC
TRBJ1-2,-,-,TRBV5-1,CASSLEGDSHGYTF,TGCGCCAGCAGCCTGGAGGGTGACAGTCATGGCTACACCTTC
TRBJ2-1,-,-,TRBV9,CASSVSGTYNEQFF,TGTGCCAGCAGCGTGAGCGGGACATACAATGAGCAGTTCTTC
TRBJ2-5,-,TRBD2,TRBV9,CASSVSGLAGATQYF,TGTGCCAGCAGCGTATCGGGACTAGCGGGGGCTACCCAGTACTTC
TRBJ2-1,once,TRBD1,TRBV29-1,CSVDNPDRGNEQFF,TGCAGCGTTGACAACCCGGACAGGGGTAATGAGCAGTTCTTC
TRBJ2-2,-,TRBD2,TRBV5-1,CASTLAGVTGELFF,TGCGCCAGCACGTTAGCGGGAGTAACCGGGGAGCTGTTTTTT
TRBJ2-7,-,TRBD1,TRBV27,CASSPASGTDYEQYF,TGTGCCAGCAGTCCCGCCTCCGGGACAGACTACGAGCAGTACTTC
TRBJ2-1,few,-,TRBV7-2,CASSLDRRGNEQFF,TGTGCCAGCAGCTTAGACAGACGGGGGAATGAGCAGTTCTTC
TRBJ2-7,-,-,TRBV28,CASSPGTGGYEQYF,TGTGCCAGCAGCCCCGGGACCGGGGGCTACGAGCAGTACTTC
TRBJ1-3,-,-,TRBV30,CACHRGSRNTVYF,TGTGCCTGCCACCGCGGTTCTAGAAACACCGTATATTTT
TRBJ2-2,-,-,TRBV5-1,CASSPIPAGDTGELFF,TGCGCCAGCAGCCCTATACCTGCCGGGGACACCGGGGAGCTGTTTTTT
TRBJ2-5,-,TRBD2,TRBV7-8,CASSPWGTSGRETQYF,TGTGCCAGCAGCCCCTGGGGGACTAGCGGGCGAGAGACCCAGTACTTC
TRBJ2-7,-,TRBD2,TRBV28,CASTLAGGYEQYF,TGTGCCAGCACGTTAGCGGGAGGCTACGAGCAGTACTTC
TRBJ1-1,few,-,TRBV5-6,CASSSGLNTEAFF,TGTGCCAGCAGTTCGGGACTGAACACTGAAGCTTTCTTT
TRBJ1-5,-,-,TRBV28,CASSRTDQQPQHF,TGTGCCAGCAGCCGGACAGATCAACAGCCCCAGCATTTT
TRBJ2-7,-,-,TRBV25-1,CASSEYGPAYEQYF,TGTGCCAGCAGTGAATACGGACCAGCCTACGAGCAGTACTTC
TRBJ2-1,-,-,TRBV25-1,CASKGYNEQFF,TGTGCCAGCAAGGGGTACAATGAGCAGTTCTTC
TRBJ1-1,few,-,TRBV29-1,CSVEASNTEAFF,TGCAGCGTTGAAGCCTCGAACACTGAAGCTTTCTTT
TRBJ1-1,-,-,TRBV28,CASSLPTMNTEAFF,TGTGCCAGCAGTTTACCTACCATGAACACTGAAGCTTTCTTT
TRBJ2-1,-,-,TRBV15,CATSRESVTGAHEQFF,TGTGCCACCAGCAGAGAGTCCGTGACGGGAGCCCATGAGCAGTTCTTC
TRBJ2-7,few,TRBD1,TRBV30,CAWRTGGSYEQYF,TGTGCCTGGAGGACAGGGGGGTCCTACGAGCAGTACTTC
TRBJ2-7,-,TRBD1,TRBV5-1,CASSPGTWDRDYEQYF,TGCGCCAGCAGCCCTGGAACTTGGGACAGGGACTACGAGCAGTACTTC
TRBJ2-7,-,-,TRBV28,CASSTHGGTYEQYF,TGTGCCAGCAGTACCCACGGGGGAACCTACGAGCAGTACTTC
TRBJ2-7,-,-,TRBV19,CASSISGRFYEQYF,TGTGCCAGTAGTATATCCGGGAGATTCTACGAGCAGTACTTC
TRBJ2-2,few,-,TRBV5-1,CASSLGMEGWYAGELFF,TGCGCCAGCAGCTTGGGGATGGAGGGCTGGTACGCCGGGGAGCTGTTTTTT
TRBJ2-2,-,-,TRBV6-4,CASSRSTGELFF,TGTGCCAGCAGCCGAAGTACCGGGGAGCTGTTTTTT
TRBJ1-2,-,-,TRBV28,CASSPPFTNYGYTF,TGTGCCAGCAGCCCCCCTTTCACTAACTATGGCTACACCTTC
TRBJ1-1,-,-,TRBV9,CASSVAVTGLSFF,TGTGCCAGCAGCGTAGCTGTGACAGGCTTATCCTTCTTT
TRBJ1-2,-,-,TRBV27,CASGPTTGSYTF,TGTGCCAGCGGCCCAACTACAGGGAGCTACACCTTC
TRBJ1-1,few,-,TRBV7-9,CASSLTGNTEAFF,TGTGCCAGCAGCTTGACAGGGAACACTGAAGCTTTCTTT
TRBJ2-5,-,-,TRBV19,CASSYQGRGETQYF,TGTGCCAGTAGTTATCAGGGTAGGGGGGAGACCCAGTACTTC
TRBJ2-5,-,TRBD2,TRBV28,CASSRARGIVGTQYF,TGTGCCAGCAGTCGGGCGCGGGGGATCGTGGGGACCCAGTACTTC
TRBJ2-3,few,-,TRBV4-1,CASSQLSLPGTDTQYF,TGCGCCAGCAGCCAACTTTCCCTACCCGGCACAGATACGCAGTATTTT
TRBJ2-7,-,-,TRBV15,CTTSRVGGRAYEQYF,TGTACCACCAGCAGAGTGGGCGGGCGGGCCTACGAGCAGTACTTC
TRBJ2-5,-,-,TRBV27,CASTTETQYF,TGTGCCAGCACCACAGAGACCCAGTACTTC
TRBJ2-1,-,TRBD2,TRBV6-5,CASSSPGRGGGNEQFF,TGTGCCAGCAGTTCTCCCGGGAGGGGGGGAGGCAATGAGCAGTTCTTC
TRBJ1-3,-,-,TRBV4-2,CASSRPRYQSSGNTIYF,TGTGCCAGCAGCCGCCCCAGGTACCAGAGCTCTGGAAACACCATATATTTT
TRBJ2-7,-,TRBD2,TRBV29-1,CSVERAGLGTEQYF,TGCAGCGTTGAACGAGCGGGACTAGGCACGGAGCAGTACTTC
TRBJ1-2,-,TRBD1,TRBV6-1,CASSEFIPGQVANYGYTF,TGTGCCAGCAGTGAATTCATTCCGGGACAGGTTGCTAACTATGGCTACACCTTC
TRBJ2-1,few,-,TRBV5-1,CASSFTDSSYNEQFF,TGCGCCAGCAGCTTTACGGACAGCTCCTACAATGAGCAGTTCTTC
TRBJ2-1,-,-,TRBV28,CASSETRPAVNEQFF,TGTGCCAGCAGCGAAACTAGACCGGCTGTAAATGAGCAGTTCTTC
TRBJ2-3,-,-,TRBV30,CAWSPGTQSTDAQYF,TGTGCCTGGAGTCCCGGGACCCAAAGCACAGATGCGCAGTATTTT
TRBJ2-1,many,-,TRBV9,CASSVSGRARIGEQFF,TGTGCCAGCAGCGTCAGCGGGCGGGCCCGAATTGGTGAGCAGTTCTTC
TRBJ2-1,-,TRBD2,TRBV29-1,CSVEVTSGNNEQFF,TGCAGCGTTGAAGTGACTAGCGGGAACAATGAGCAGTTCTTC
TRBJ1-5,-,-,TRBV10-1,CASSEGPRAPLLRKYSNQPQHF,TGCGCCAGCAGTGAAGGACCCCGAGCCCCTCTATTGAGGAAATATAGCAATCAGCCCCAGCATTTT
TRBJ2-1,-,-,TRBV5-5,CASSLDPRGFNEQFF,TGTGCCAGCAGCTTGGACCCTAGGGGGTTCAATGAGCAGTTCTTC
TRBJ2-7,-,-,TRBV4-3,CASSADRSHEQYF,TGCGCCAGCAGCGCCGACAGGTCCCACGAGCAGTACTTC
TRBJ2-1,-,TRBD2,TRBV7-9,CASSLEASGAPRFF,TGTGCCAGCAGCTTAGAGGCGAGCGGGGCCCCAAGATTCTTC
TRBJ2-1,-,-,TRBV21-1,CASSTPGENEQFF,TGTGCCAGCAGCACCCCCGGGGAAAATGAGCAGTTCTTC
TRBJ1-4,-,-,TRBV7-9,CASSLSTGWNEKLFF,TGTGCCAGCAGCTTGTCTACAGGGTGGAATGAAAAACTGTTTTTT
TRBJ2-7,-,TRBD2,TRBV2,CASSEGSLAGVGEQYF,TGTGCCAGCAGTGAAGGATCACTAGCGGGAGTAGGGGAGCAGTACTTC
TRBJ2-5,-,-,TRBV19,CASSSFGSQETQYF,TGTGCCAGTAGTAGTTTCGGCAGCCAAGAGACCCAGTACTTC
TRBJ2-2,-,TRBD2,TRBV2,CASRTGTSYGELFF,TGTGCCAGCAGGACCGGGACTAGCTACGGGGAGCTGTTTTTT
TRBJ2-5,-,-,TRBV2,CASSEWQQETQYF,TGTGCCAGCAGTGAATGGCAGCAAGAGACCCAGTACTTC
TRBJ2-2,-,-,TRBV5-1,CASSLERAGELFF,TGCGCCAGCAGCTTGGAAAGGGCCGGGGAGCTGTTTTTT
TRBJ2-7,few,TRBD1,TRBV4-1,CASSPRQGHFTYEQYF,TGCGCCAGCAGCCCGCGACAGGGACACTTTACCTACGAGCAGTACTTC
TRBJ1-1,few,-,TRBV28,CASSSPNTEAFF,TGTGCCAGCAGCTCCCCGAACACTGAAGCTTTCTTT